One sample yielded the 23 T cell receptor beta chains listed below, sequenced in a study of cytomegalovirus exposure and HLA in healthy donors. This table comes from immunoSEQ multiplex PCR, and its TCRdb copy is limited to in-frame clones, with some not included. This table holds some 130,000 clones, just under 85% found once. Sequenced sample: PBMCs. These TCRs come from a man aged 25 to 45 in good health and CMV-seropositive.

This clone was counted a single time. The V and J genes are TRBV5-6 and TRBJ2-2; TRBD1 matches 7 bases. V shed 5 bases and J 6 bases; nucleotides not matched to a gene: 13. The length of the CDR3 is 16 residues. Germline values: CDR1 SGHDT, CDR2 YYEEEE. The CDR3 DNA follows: TGTGCCAGCAGTTACGCACGACTCAGGGGGTCCGGGGAGCTGTTTTTT. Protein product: CASSYARLRGSGELFF. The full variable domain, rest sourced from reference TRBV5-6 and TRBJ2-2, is DAGVTQSPTHLIKTRGQQVTLRCSPKSGHDTVSWYQQALGQGPQFIFQYYEEEERQRGNFPDRFSGHQFPNYSSELNVNALLLGDSALYLCASSYARLRGSGELFFGEGSRLTVL.

CDR3 amino acids: CASSPRGGSSYNEQFF. The CDR3 DNA reads TGTGCCAGCAGCCCCCGGGGGGGGAGCTCCTACAATGAGCAGTTCTTC. The chain links TRBV4-2 to TRBJ2-1; 8 bases line up with TRBD2. This CDR3 has 16 amino acids. Germline V lookup: CDR1 LGHNA, CDR2 YNFKEQ. V was pared by 4 bases and J by 0 bases, with 5 bases of the junction left unmatched.

DNA for the CDR3: TGTGCCAGCTCACCACCGGGCGGGTGGGGCACTGAAGCTTTCTTT. It codes for CASSPPGGWGTEAFF. The chain employs TRBV18 and TRBJ1-1; no reliable D call. V dropped 0 bases and J dropped 4 bases, with 12 bases sitting between them. Germline V CDR1 and CDR2: KGHSH, LQKENI. The CDR3 totals 15 residues.

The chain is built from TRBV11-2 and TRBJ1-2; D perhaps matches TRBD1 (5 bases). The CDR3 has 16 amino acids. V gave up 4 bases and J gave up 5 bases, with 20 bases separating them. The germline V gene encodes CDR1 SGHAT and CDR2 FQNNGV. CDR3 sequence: CASSSPRDWGLYGYTF. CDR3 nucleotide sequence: TGTGCCAGCAGCTCCCCCCGGGACTGGGGTTTGTATGGCTACACCTTC.

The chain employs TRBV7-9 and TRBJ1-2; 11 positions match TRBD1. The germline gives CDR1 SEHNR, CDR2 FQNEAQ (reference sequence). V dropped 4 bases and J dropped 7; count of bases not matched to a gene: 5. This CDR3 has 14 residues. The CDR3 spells CASSSGQGAGGYTF. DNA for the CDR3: TGTGCCAGCAGCTCTGGACAGGGGGCAGGTGGCTACACCTTC.

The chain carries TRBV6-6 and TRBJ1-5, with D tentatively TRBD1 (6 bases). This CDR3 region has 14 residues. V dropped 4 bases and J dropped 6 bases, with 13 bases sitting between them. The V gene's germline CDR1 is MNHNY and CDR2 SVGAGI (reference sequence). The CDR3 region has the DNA TGTGCCAGCAGTTCAAAACAGGGATCTCAGCCCCAGCATTTT. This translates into CASSSKQGSQPQHF.

The DNA of the CDR3 is TGCGCCAGCGGCCGGGACAGGGCTGAGGAGACCCAGTACTTC. Amino acid sequence: CASGRDRAEETQYF. The chain is built from TRBV5-1 and TRBJ2-5; TRBD1 agrees at 9 bases. This CDR3 spans 14 amino acids. Looked up from germline, CDR1 is SGHRS and CDR2 is YFSETQ. The V segment lost 7 bases and the J segment 5 bases; nucleotides outside the gene matches: 9. The whole variable domain, remainder taken from reference TRBV5-1 and TRBJ2-5, is KAGVTQTPRYLIKTRGQQVTLSCSPISGHRSVSWYQQTPGQGLQFLFEYFSETQRNKGNFPGRFSGRQFSNSRSEMNVSTLELGDSALYLCASGRDRAEETQYFGPGTRLLVL.

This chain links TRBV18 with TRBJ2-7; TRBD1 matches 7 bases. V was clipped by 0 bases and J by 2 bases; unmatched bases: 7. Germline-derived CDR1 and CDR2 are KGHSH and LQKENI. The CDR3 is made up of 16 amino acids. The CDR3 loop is CASSPPGQRVPYEQYF. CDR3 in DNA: TGTGCCAGCTCACCACCGGGACAGCGAGTCCCCTACGAGCAGTACTTC.

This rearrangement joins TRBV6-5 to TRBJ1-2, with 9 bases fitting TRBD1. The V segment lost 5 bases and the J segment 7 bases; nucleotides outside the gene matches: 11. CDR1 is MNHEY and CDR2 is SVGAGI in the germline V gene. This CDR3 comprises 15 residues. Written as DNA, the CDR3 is TGTGCCAGCAGTCGCTCCGGGACAGGGATTGGTGGCTACACCTTC. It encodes CASSRSGTGIGGYTF.

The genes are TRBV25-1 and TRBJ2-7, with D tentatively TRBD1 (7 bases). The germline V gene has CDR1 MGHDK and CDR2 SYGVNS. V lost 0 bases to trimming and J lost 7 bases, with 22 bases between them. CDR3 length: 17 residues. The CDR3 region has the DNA TGTGCCAGCAGTGAATACCTCCCTGGGCAGGGGGGCGGTGAGCAGTACTTC. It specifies CASSEYLPGQGGGEQYF.

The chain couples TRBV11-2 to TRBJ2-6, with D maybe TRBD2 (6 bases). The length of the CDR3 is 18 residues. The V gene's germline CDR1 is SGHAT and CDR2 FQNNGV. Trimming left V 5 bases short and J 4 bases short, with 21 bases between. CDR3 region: CASSPEGGFGTGANVLTF. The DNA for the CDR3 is TGTGCCAGCAGCCCAGAGGGAGGTTTTGGTACGGGGGCCAACGTCCTGACTTTC.

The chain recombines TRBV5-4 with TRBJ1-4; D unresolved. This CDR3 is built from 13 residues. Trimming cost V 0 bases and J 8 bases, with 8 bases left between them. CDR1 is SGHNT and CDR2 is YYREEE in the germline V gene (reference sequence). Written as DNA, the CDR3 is TGTGCCAGCAGCTTGGATTCCCTCGAAAAACTGTTTTTT. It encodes CASSLDSLEKLFF. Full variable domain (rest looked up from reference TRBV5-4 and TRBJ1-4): ETGVTQSPTHLIKTRGQQVTLRCSSQSGHNTVSWYQQALGQGPQFIFQYYREEENGRGNFPPRFSGLQFPNYSSELNVNALELDDSALYLCASSLDSLEKLFFGSGTQLSVL.

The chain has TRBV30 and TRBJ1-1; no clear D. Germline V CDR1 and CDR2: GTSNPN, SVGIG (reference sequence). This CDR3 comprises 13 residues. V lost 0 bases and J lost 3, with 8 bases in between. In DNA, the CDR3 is TGTGCCTGGAGTGTAGGGCGGGACACTGAAGCTTTCTTT. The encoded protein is CAWSVGRDTEAFF.

In DNA form, the CDR3 reads TGTGCCAGAAGCTTGGGTGGGGACAGCCTACGCAAAAAAGAGACCCAGTACTTC. This sequence encodes CARSLGGDSLRKKETQYF. The chain links TRBV5-3 to TRBJ2-5; 7 nucleotides agree with TRBD1. TRBV5-3 is labeled an ORF, and its function is uncertain. After removal of 0 bases from V and 3 bases from J, the junction contained 14 bases not matched to a gene. The CDR3 runs 18 residues.

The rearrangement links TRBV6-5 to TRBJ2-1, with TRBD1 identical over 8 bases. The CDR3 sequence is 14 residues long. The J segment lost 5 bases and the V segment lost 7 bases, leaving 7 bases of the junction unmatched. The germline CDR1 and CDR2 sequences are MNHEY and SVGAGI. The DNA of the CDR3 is TGTGCCAGCAAGAAGGGACAGGTAAACAATGAGCAGTTCTTC. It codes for CASKKGQVNNEQFF.

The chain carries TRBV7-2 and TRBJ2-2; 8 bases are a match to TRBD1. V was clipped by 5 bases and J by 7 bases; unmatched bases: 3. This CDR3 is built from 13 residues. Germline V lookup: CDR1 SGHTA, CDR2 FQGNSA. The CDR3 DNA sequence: TGTGCCAGCAGCCGTACAGGGGGCGGGGAGCTGTTTTTT. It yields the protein CASSRTGGGELFF. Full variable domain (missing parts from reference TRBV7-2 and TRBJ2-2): GAGVSQSPSNKVTEKGKDVELRCDPISGHTALYWYRQSLGQGLEFLIYFQGNSAPDKSGLPSDRFSAERTGGSVSTLTIQRTQQEDSAVYLCASSRTGGGELFFGEGSRLTVL.

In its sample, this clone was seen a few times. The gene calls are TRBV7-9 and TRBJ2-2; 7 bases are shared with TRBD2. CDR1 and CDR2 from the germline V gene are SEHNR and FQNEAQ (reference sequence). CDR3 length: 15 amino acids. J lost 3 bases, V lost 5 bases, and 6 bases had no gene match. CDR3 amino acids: CASSPSGGDTGELFF. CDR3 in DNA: TGTGCCAGCAGCCCTTCGGGGGGAGACACCGGGGAGCTGTTTTTT.

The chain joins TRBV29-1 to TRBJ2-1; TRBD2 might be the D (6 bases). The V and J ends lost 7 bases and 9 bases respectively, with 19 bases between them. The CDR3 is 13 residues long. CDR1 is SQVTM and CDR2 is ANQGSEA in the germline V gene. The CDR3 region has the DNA TGCAGCGCGGAGGGGCAGGTCGGGAGTGAGCAGTTCTTC. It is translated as CSAEGQVGSEQFF.

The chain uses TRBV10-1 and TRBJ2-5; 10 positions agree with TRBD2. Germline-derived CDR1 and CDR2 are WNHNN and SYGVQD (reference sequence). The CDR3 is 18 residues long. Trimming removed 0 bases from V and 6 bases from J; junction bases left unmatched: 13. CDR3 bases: TGCGCCAGCAGTGAGTCGACCGGACTAGCGGAAGGCGGGAAGACCCAGTACTTC. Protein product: CASSESTGLAEGGKTQYF.

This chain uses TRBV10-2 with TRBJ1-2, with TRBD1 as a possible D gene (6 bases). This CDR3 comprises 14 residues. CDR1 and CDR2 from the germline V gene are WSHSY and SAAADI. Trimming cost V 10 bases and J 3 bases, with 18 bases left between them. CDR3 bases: TGCGCCACCTGTAAGGGGGATATAGACTATGGCTACACCTTC. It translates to CATCKGDIDYGYTF.

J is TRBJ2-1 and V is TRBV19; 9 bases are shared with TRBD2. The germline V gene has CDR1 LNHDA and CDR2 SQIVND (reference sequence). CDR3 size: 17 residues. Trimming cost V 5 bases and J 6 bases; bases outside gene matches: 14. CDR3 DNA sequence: TGTGCCAGTAGTGCCCCTGGTAGGCGGGGGGGATCCAATGAGCAGTTCTTC. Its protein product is CASSAPGRRGGSNEQFF.

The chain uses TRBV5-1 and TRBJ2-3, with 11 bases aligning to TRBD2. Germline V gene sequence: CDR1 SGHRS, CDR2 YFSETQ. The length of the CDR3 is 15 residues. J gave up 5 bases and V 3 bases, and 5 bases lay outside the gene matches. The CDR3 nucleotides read TGCGCCAGCAGCTACACCGGGACTAGCGGAGATACGCAGTATTTT. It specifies CASSYTGTSGDTQYF.

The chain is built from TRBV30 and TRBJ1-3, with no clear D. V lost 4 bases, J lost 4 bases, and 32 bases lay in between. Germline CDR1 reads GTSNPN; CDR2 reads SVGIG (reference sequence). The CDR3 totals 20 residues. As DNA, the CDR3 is TGTGCCTGGACTCAGTGGAGAACGGGAACCACTTTAGCTGCCGGAAACACCATATATTTT. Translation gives CAWTQWRTGTTLAAGNTIYF.